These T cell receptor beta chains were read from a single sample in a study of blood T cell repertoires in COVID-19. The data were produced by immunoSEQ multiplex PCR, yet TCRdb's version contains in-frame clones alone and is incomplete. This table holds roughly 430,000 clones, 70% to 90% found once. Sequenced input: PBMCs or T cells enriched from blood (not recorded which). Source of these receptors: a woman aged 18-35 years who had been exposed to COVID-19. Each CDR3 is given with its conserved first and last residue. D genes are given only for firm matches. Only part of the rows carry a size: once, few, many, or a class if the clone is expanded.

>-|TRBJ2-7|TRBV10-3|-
TGTGCCATCAGTGACCTACAGAGCTCCTACGAGCAGTACTTC
CAISDLQSSYEQYF
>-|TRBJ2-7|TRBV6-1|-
TGTGCCAGCAGTGAGGTAGCGGTCTTAGAGCAGTACTTC
CASSEVAVLEQYF
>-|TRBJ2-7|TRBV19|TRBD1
TGTGCCAGTAGTACCCGGACAGGCCAATACGAGCAGTACTTC
CASSTRTGQYEQYF
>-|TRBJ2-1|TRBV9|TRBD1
TGTGCCAGCAGCGTAGTGACAGGGGATAGCGAGCAGTTCTTC
CASSVVTGDSEQFF
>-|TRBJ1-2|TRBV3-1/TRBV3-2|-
TGTGCCAGCAGTTCGACAGGAGCTAACTATGGCTACACCTTC
CASSSTGANYGYTF
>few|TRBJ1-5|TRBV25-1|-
TGTGCCAGCAGTGGTTACAGGGACCAGCCCCAGCATTTT
CASSGYRDQPQHF
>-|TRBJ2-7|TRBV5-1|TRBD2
TGCGCCAGCAGCCCGGGACTAGTAACCTACGAGCAGTACTTC
CASSPGLVTYEQYF
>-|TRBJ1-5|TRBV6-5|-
TGTGCCAGCAATGGGGGAGGGGCGAATCAGCCCCAGCATTTT
CASNGGGANQPQHF
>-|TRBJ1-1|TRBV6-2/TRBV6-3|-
TGTGCCAGCAGTACCCGGACAGCTGGAGCCGAAGCTTTCTTT
CASSTRTAGAEAFF
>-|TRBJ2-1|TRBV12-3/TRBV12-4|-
TGTGCCAGCAGGGAAGGGGGAACAAATGAGCAGTTCTTC
CASREGGTNEQFF
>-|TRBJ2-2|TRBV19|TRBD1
TGTGCCAGTAGGATGGACAGGGCGAACACCGGGGAGCTGTTTTTT
CASRMDRANTGELFF
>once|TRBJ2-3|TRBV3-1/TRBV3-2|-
TGTGCCAGCAGCCAAGTGGCCGGGGCAGATACGCAGTATTTT
CASSQVAGADTQYF
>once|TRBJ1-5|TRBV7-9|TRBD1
TGTGCCAGCAGGACCGGGACAGGGGTAAATCAGCCCCAGCATTTT
CASRTGTGVNQPQHF
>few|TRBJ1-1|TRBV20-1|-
TGCAGTGCTAGTAGAGCTCCCGGGAACACTGAAGCTTTCTTT
CSASRAPGNTEAFF
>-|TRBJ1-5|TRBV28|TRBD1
TGTGCCAGTTCTCTAGGACAGGGTGGAAGCAATCAGCCCCAGCATTTT
CASSLGQGGSNQPQHF
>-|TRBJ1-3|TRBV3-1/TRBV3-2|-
TGTGCCAGCAGCCTCCTCGGGACACTCTCTGGAAACACCATATATTTT
CASSLLGTLSGNTIYF
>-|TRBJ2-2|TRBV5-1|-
TGCGCCAGCAGCCTATCGCTAGCGACCACCGGGGAGCTGTTTTTT
CASSLSLATTGELFF
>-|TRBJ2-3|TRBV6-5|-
TGTGCCAGCAGTTACGTGACTAGTGCAGATACGCAGTATTTT
CASSYVTSADTQYF
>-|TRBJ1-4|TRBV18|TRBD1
TGTGCCAGCTCACCGACGGGACAGGGAGGTTCGGAAAAACTGTTTTTT
CASSPTGQGGSEKLFF
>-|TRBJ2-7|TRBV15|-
TGTGCCACCAGCAGACTACCAGGGTACGAGCAGTACTTC
CATSRLPGYEQYF
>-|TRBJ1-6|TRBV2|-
TGTGCCAGCACCGCTGGGGGGGTAGTTAATTCACCCCTCCACTTT
CASTAGGVVNSPLHF
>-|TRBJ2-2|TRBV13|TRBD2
TGTGCCAGCAGCGCGGCGCTGGGACTAGAGGACACCGGGGAGCTGTTTTTT
CASSAALGLEDTGELFF
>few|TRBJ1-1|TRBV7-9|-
TGTGCCAGCGTGGTGCAGGGCCTTAGCCAGGCTGAAGCTTTCTTT
CASVVQGLSQAEAFF
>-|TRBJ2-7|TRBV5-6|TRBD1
TGTGCCAGCAGCTTCGGGGCGGGTGACAGGGATTGGTCCTACGAGCAGTACTTC
CASSFGAGDRDWSYEQYF
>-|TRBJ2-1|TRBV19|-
TGTGCCAGTAGTATTTCCGACTCGTACAATGAGCAGTTCTTC
CASSISDSYNEQFF
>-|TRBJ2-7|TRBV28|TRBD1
TGTGCCAGCAGTTTATGGGGACAGGATCACGAGCAGTACTTC
CASSLWGQDHEQYF
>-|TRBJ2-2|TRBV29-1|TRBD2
TGCAGCGTAGCTGGGACTAGCGGGAGGGGAGCCGGGGAGCTGTTTTTT
CSVAGTSGRGAGELFF
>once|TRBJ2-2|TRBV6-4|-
TGTGCCAGCAGTGACAGCAACGGGAGAGCGACCGGGGAGCTGTTTTTT
CASSDSNGRATGELFF
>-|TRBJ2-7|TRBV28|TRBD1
TGTGCCAGCAGTTTGACAGGGTTAAGCTCCTACGAGCAGTACTTC
CASSLTGLSSYEQYF
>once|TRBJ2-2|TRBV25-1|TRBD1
TGTGCCAGCAGTGGGACAGGGGGCTTCGGGGAGCTGTTTTTT
CASSGTGGFGELFF
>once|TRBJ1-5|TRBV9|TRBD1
TGTGCCAGCAGCGTCCGGGACAGAGATAGCAATCAGCCCCAGCATTTT
CASSVRDRDSNQPQHF
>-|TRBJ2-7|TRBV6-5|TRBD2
TGTGCCAGTCAGTACAAGCGGGAATCCTACGAGCAGTACTTC
CASQYKRESYEQYF
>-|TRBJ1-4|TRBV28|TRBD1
TGTGCCACCCAAACGGACAGGGGTTTACGTGGACGACTGTTTTTT
CATQTDRGLRGRLFF
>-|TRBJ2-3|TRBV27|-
TGTGCCAGCAGTCCCCAGGGTTTCACAGATACGCAGTATTTT
CASSPQGFTDTQYF
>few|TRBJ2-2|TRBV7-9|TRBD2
TGTGCCAGCAGCTCGATAGCGGGGGAAAACACCGGGGAGCTGTTTTTT
CASSSIAGENTGELFF
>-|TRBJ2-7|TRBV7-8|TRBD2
TGTGCCAGCGGGGGGGATCGGCTAGCGGGATACTACGAGCAGTACTTC
CASGGDRLAGYYEQYF
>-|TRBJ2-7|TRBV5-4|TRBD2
TGTGCCAGCAGCTTGAAGGGACTAGCGGGAGGGAGCAACTCCTACGAGCAGTACTTC
CASSLKGLAGGSNSYEQYF
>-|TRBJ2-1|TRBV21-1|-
TGTGCCAGCAGCAAATATCAGGGACTAGCGGGGGGTTACAATGAGCAGTTCTTC
CASSKYQGLAGGYNEQFF
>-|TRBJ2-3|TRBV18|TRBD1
TGTGCCAGCTCACAAACAGGGGGCACAGATACGCAGTATTTT
CASSQTGGTDTQYF
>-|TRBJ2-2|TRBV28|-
TGTGCCAGCTCAACGGGAGCGGCGAACACCGGGGAGCTGTTTTTT
CASSTGAANTGELFF
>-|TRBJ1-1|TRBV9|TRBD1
TGTGCCAGCAGCGCACAAGCAGGGGGCACTGAAGCTTTCTTT
CASSAQAGGTEAFF
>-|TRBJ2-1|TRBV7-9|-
TGTGCCAGCAGCTCGGGTCAGGGGCGCTGTTTCTTC
CASSSGQGRCFF
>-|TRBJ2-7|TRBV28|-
TGTGCCAGCCGCGACAAGTACGAGCAGTACTTC
CASRDKYEQYF
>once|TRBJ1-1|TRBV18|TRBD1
TGTGCCAGCTCTCCCCAGGGGGGAAACACTGAAGCTTTCTTT
CASSPQGGNTEAFF
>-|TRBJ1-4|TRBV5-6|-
TGTGCCAGCAGCCCGCGGCCTAATGAAAAACTGTTTTTT
CASSPRPNEKLFF
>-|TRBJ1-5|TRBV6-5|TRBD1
TGTGCCAGCAGTCTGACAGGGGCTAGCAATCAGCCCCAGCATTTT
CASSLTGASNQPQHF
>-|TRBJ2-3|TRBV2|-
TGTGCCAGCAGTGAAGGGCAGGGAACCGATACGCAGTATTTT
CASSEGQGTDTQYF
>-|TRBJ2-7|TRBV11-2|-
TGTGCCAGCAGCCCAACGTATGGGGGGGCGCGCGAGCAGTACTTC
CASSPTYGGAREQYF